A selection of T cell receptor beta chains follows, all from one sample in a study of neurological immune-mediated disorders. TCRdb reanalysed the 5' RACE reads using MiXCR and keeps one entry per CDR3 protein. The sample records 57,000 or so distinct CDR3 sequences, about 10% being singletons. The sample consisted of PBMCs. The receptors come from a man aged 60 to 69 in good health. Both conserved end residues are part of each CDR3. Fields, in order: clone size, D gene, J gene, V gene, CDR3 protein, CDR3 DNA. A D gene is named only where the DNA matches it firmly. Part of the rows lack a size; the others show once, few, many or a class for expanded clones.

many	TRBD1	TRBJ2-7	TRBV12-3/TRBV12-4	CASSSRRTGAYEQYF	TGTGCCAGCAGCAGCCGACGGACAGGGGCCTACGAGCAGTACTTC
-	-	TRBJ2-6	TRBV20-1	CSATQASGANVLTF	TGCAGTGCTACCCAGGCTTCTGGGGCCAACGTCCTGACTTTC
many	-	TRBJ2-5	TRBV5-1	CASSFPGETQYF	TGCGCCAGCAGCTTCCCTGGAGAGACCCAGTACTTC
many	TRBD1	TRBJ2-7	TRBV12-3/TRBV12-4	CASRIQGTYEQYF	TGTGCCAGCAGGATACAGGGGACCTACGAGCAGTACTTC
many	-	TRBJ1-4	TRBV20-1	CSARDARRDNEKLFF	TGCAGTGCTAGAGATGCTCGACGGGATAATGAAAAACTGTTTTTT
many	TRBD2	TRBJ2-5	TRBV9	CASSVTSGGIQETQYF	TGTGCCAGCAGCGTGACTAGCGGGGGGATCCAAGAGACCCAGTACTTC
many	-	TRBJ1-5	TRBV6-2/TRBV6-3	CASSSRAGSSNQPQHF	TGTGCCAGCAGTTCTCGGGCGGGCAGCAGCAATCAGCCCCAGCATTTT
many	-	TRBJ2-7	TRBV9	CASSGAGQPSLQYF	TGTGCCAGCAGCGGGGCGGGACAGCCATCGCTGCAGTACTTC
many	TRBD1	TRBJ1-6	TRBV5-1	CASSSGQGVSPLHF	TGCGCCAGCAGCAGTGGACAGGGAGTTTCACCCCTCCACTTT
many	TRBD1	TRBJ1-1	TRBV7-9	CASSLEGQGGPEAFF	TGTGCCAGCAGCTTAGAAGGACAGGGGGGCCCTGAAGCTTTCTTT
many	TRBD1	TRBJ2-7	TRBV27	CASRKGAREQYF	TGTGCCAGCAGAAAGGGGGCGAGGGAGCAGTACTTC
many	-	TRBJ2-3	TRBV28	CAITPGSDVSDTQYF	TGTGCCATCACCCCCGGGTCTGACGTTTCAGATACGCAGTATTTT
many	TRBD2	TRBJ2-7	TRBV27	CASNSERGSREQYF	TGTGCCAGCAACTCAGAGCGGGGGAGTCGCGAGCAGTACTTC
many	-	TRBJ1-1	TRBV3-1	CASSHTGIHTEAFF	TGTGCCAGCAGCCACACAGGAATCCACACTGAAGCTTTCTTT
many	-	TRBJ1-3	TRBV7-8	CASSLGLASGNTIYF	TGTGCCAGCAGCTTAGGGTTGGCCAGCGGAAACACCATATATTTT
many	TRBD1	TRBJ1-2	TRBV9	CASSVSGQGLGYTF	TGTGCCAGCAGCGTAAGTGGACAGGGGCTCGGCTACACCTTC
many	-	TRBJ2-7	TRBV28	CASSLSFYEQYF	TGTGCCAGCAGTTTATCATTCTACGAGCAGTACTTC
few	-	TRBJ1-2	TRBV7-2	CASSLTFGQRGYTF	TGTGCCAGCAGCTTAACTTTCGGACAACGAGGCTACACCTTC
many	TRBD2	TRBJ2-4	TRBV20-1	CSASRASGGARNIQYF	TGCAGTGCTAGTCGGGCTAGCGGGGGGGCTCGAAACATTCAGTACTTC
many	-	TRBJ1-2	TRBV29-1	CSAGRTLSTQLSGYTF	TGCAGCGCTGGAAGAACTCTATCGACCCAATTGAGTGGCTACACCTTC
few	TRBD1	TRBJ1-5	TRBV6-1	CASTLNRGDQPQHF	TGTGCCAGCACTCTGAACAGGGGGGATCAGCCCCAGCATTTT
many	TRBD2	TRBJ2-2	TRBV5-1	CASSPSLTSGGTNTGELFF	TGCGCCAGCAGCCCGTCCCTGACTAGCGGGGGTACGAACACCGGGGAGCTGTTTTTT
many	TRBD1	TRBJ1-2	TRBV20-1	CSASGTARGYTF	TGCAGTGCGAGCGGGACAGCCCGTGGCTACACCTTC
-	-	TRBJ2-5	TRBV6-2/TRBV6-3	CASSYSGSPLGETQYF	TGTGCCAGCAGTTACTCGGGTAGTCCCCTCGGGGAGACCCAGTACTTC
many	-	TRBJ2-5	TRBV29-1	CSARRPMAETQYF	TGCAGCGCCAGGCGCCCGATGGCAGAGACCCAGTACTTC
many	-	TRBJ2-5	TRBV6-5	CASSYSGFGETQYF	TGTGCCAGCAGTTACTCGGGGTTTGGGGAGACCCAGTACTTC
few	-	TRBJ1-1	TRBV20-1	CSAPGQITAEAFF	TGCAGTGCTCCGGGGCAAATCACTGCTGAAGCTTTCTTT
many	-	TRBJ2-7	TRBV20-1	CSGRAGQIYEQYF	TGCAGCGGAAGAGCGGGACAGATCTACGAGCAGTACTTC
many	-	TRBJ1-5	TRBV20-1	CSASPPGGENSNQPQHF	TGCAGTGCTAGTCCCCCCGGGGGGGAAAATAGCAATCAGCCCCAGCATTTT
medium-sized	-	TRBJ2-2	TRBV5-1	CASSLDGGELFF	TGCGCCAGCAGCTTGGATGGCGGGGAGCTGTTTTTT
many	-	TRBJ1-4	TRBV11-2	CASSLEGRRGEKLFF	TGTGCCAGCAGCTTAGAAGGAAGGAGAGGTGAAAAACTGTTTTTT
many	TRBD2	TRBJ2-5	TRBV7-2	CASREPGGPETQYF	TGTGCCAGCAGAGAACCGGGGGGGCCTGAGACCCAGTACTTC
many	-	TRBJ1-5	TRBV10-1	CASSSGLIGQPQHF	TGCGCCAGCAGTTCTGGACTGATAGGACAGCCCCAGCATTTT
many	-	TRBJ2-7	TRBV7-2	CASSLRTDRTHEQYF	TGTGCCAGCAGCTTAAGGACCGACAGGACCCACGAGCAGTACTTC
few	-	TRBJ2-3	TRBV19	CASSPQITVDTQYF	TGTGCCAGTAGTCCCCAGATCACTGTGGATACGCAGTATTTT
many	TRBD1	TRBJ2-7	TRBV28	CASVPGQGYEQYF	TGTGCCAGCGTTCCGGGACAGGGTTACGAGCAGTACTTC
many	-	TRBJ1-2	TRBV20-1	CSAKTDATSNYGYTF	TGCAGTGCTAAGACAGACGCCACTTCTAACTATGGCTACACCTTC
many	TRBD1	TRBJ2-1	TRBV9	CASSVGQGINNEQFF	TGTGCCAGCAGCGTAGGACAGGGGATAAACAATGAGCAGTTCTTC
many	-	TRBJ2-7	TRBV7-2	CASRTQSRGEQYF	TGTGCCAGCAGGACCCAAAGTCGGGGCGAGCAGTACTTC
many	-	TRBJ2-7	TRBV7-2	CASSLGGGDIAYEQYF	TGTGCCAGCAGCTTAGGTGGCGGGGATATCGCCTACGAGCAGTACTTC
many	-	TRBJ2-7	TRBV2	CASRAGTASVEQYF	TGTGCCAGCAGAGCAGGGACCGCGTCTGTGGAGCAGTACTTC
many	TRBD1	TRBJ1-4	TRBV5-5	CASSSPGGPSTNEKLFF	TGTGCCAGCAGCTCTCCAGGGGGCCCTTCAACTAATGAAAAACTGTTTTTT
many	-	TRBJ2-7	TRBV28	CASSLGAPYEQYF	TGTGCCAGCAGCCTGGGAGCCCCCTACGAGCAGTACTTC
many	-	TRBJ2-7	TRBV6-6	CASSYSMAGTTYEQYF	TGTGCCAGCAGTTACTCGATGGCAGGCACGACCTACGAGCAGTACTTC
many	-	TRBJ1-2	TRBV6-1	CASGAVVGARSYTF	TGTGCCAGCGGCGCAGTCGTGGGGGCGCGTAGCTACACCTTC
many	-	TRBJ1-1	TRBV29-1	CSVEGTAANTEAFF	TGCAGCGTTGAAGGGACGGCCGCGAACACTGAAGCTTTCTTT